The sequence of this T cell receptor (beta chain) was determined in a study of blood T cell repertoires in COVID-19. Background on the study: COVID-19 samples, acute and convalescent, were from the United States, Italy and Spain. Sample material is recorded as cDNA or gDNA derived from T cells, B-cell-depleted T cells, or PBMCs.

Per the study methods: How many nucleated cells were present was estimated from reference gene primer amplification. This table comes from immunoSEQ multiplex PCR, and its TCRdb copy is limited to in-frame clones, with some not included. That table gives V, J and clone size, and the DNA gave D and trimming. This repertoire shows over 110,000 clones, more than 75% found once; its top ten account for roughly 13%. V lost 2 bases and J lost 7, with 13 bases in between. This CDR3 is 14 amino acids long. From germline, CDR1 is SGHNT and CDR2 YYREEE (reference sequence). Concerning this clone: Other DNA sequences of this sample code for an identical CDR3.

The receptor's source is an older man with acute or convalescent COVID-19. The J gene is TRBJ2-4, the V gene TRBV5-4; D is perhaps TRBD2 (6 bases). What was sequenced was peripheral blood. The CDR3 DNA follows: TGTGCCAGCAGCTTAGACAGAGGAGGGAACATTCAGTACTTC. It encodes CASSLDRGGNIQYF.